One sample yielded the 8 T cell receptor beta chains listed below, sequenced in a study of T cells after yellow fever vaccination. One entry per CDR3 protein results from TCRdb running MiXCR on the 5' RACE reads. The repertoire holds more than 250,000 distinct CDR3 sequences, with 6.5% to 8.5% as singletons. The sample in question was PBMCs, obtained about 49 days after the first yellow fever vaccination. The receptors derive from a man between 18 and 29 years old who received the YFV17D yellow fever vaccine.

The CDR3 bases are TGTGCCAGCAGTTCCCGGACTCACAATGAGCAGTTCTTC. Amino acids: CASSSRTHNEQFF. The J gene is TRBJ2-1, the V gene TRBV28; D might be TRBD2 (5 bases). CDR3 length equals 13 residues. CDR1 and CDR2 from the germline V gene are MDHEN and SYDVKM. V lost 4 bases and J lost 5, with 9 bases in between.

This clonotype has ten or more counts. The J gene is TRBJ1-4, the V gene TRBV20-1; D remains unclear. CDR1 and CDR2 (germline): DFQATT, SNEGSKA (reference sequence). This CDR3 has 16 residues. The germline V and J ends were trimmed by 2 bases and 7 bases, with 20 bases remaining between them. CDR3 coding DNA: TGCAGTGCTAGACCTGGGAGGAGAGGTGTGAGTGAAAAACTGTTTTTT. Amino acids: CSARPGRRGVSEKLFF.

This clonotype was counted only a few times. The CDR3 loop reads CSVQTGSETQYF. CDR3 bases: TGCAGCGTTCAAACGGGGTCGGAGACCCAGTACTTC. This sequence joins TRBV29-1 and TRBJ2-5; possibly TRBD2 for D (5 bases). V was clipped by 5 bases and J by 5 bases, with 12 bases between them. The CDR3 covers 12 residues. Germline CDR1 is SQVTM and CDR2 is ANQGSEA.

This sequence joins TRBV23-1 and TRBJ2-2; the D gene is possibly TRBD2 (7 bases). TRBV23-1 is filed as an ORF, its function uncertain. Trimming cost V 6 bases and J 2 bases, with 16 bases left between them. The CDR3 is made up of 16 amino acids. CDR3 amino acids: CASSPGGQGNTGELFF. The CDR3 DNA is TGCGCCAGCAGCCCCGGGGGGCAGGGAAACACCGGGGAGCTGTTTTTT.

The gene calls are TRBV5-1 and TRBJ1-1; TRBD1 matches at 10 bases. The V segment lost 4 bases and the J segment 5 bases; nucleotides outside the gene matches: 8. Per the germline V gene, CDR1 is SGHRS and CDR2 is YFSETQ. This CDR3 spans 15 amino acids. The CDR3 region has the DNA TGCGCCAGCAGCGATCGGGACAGGGGTGGGACTGAAGCTTTCTTT. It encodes CASSDRDRGGTEAFF. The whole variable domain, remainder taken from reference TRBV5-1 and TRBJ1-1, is KAGVTQTPRYLIKTRGQQVTLSCSPISGHRSVSWYQQTPGQGLQFLFEYFSETQRNKGNFPGRFSGRQFSNSRSEMNVSTLELGDSALYLCASSDRDRGGTEAFFGQGTRLTVV.

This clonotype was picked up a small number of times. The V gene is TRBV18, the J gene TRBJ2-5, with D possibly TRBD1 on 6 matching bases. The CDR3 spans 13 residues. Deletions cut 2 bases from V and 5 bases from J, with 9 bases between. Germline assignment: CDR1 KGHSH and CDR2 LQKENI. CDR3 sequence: CASSPGGMETQYF. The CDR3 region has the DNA TGTGCCAGCTCACCAGGGGGCATGGAGACCCAGTACTTC.

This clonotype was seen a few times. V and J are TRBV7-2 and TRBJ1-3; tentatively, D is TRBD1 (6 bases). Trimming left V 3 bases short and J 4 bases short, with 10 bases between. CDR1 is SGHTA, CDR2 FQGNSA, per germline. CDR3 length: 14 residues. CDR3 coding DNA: TGTGCCAGCAGCTTGGGGGCGAGAGGAAACACCATATATTTT. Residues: CASSLGARGNTIYF.

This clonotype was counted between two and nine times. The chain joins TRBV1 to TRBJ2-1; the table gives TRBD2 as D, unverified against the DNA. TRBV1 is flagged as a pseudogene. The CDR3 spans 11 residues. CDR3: CTSSGLAPLFF. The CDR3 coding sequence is TGCACCAGCAGTGGACTAGCCCCCCTGTTCTTC.